Shown below are 16 T cell receptor beta chains from a single sample sequenced in a study of Graves' ophthalmopathy and Graves' hyperthyroidism. TCR beta CDR3 amplification used RNA transcripts. HTBI primers were employed in first-round RT-PCR, then a second-round multiplex PCR followed. TCRdb used MiXCR to reprocess the multiplex PCR reads, holding one entry per CDR3 protein. This sample has 600,000 to 950,000 distinct CDR3 sequences, with roughly 40% found just once. What was sequenced was peripheral blood. These TCRs come from an adult man with Graves' ophthalmopathy.

This clonotype was observed many times. The rearrangement links TRBV10-3 to TRBJ1-4; D is uncertain. Germline CDR1 and CDR2: ENHRY and SYGVKD. V was cut by 10 bases and J by 0 bases, with 9 bases left in between. This CDR3 has 13 residues. The CDR3 protein is CATRGATNEKLFF. The CDR3 DNA follows: TGTGCCACCCGGGGAGCAACTAATGAAAAACTGTTTTTT.

The sample holds a few counts of this clonotype. The chain recombines TRBV10-3 with TRBJ1-1; no clear D. The ends were cut back, 10 bases at V and 0 bases at J, with 12 bases in the middle. There are 13 residues in the CDR3. The germline V gene has CDR1 ENHRY and CDR2 SYGVKD. Here the CDR3 reads CASIGRMNTEAFF. CDR3 DNA: TGTGCCAGCATCGGGCGTATGAACACTGAAGCTTTCTTT.

This clonotype was seen more than once but under ten times. The chain has TRBV20-1 and TRBJ2-7; 8 nucleotides agree with TRBD2. The germline V gene has CDR1 DFQATT and CDR2 SNEGSKA (reference sequence). V lost 3 bases and J lost 0; bases outside the gene matches: 7. The CDR3 covers 15 residues. CDR3 DNA: TGCAGTGCTAGCCCCGGCACTAGCGGCTCCTACGAGCAGTACTTC. As protein: CSASPGTSGSYEQYF.

This chain links TRBV5-1 with TRBJ2-2; D might be TRBD2 (7 bases). Germline V gene data show CDR1 as SGHRS and CDR2 as YFSETQ. The V end lost 2 bases, the J end lost 4 bases, and 12 bases lay between the germline ends. This CDR3 has 15 residues. The CDR3 loop is CASSLGGARTGELFF. The CDR3 DNA is TGCGCCAGCAGCTTAGGGGGGGCTCGCACCGGGGAGCTGTTTTTT.

Of note for this clonotype: A read error may produce the germline difference seen at one junction end. The CDR3 region has the DNA TGTGCCAGCAGTTTATCCTCGGACAGGTCGGGGGAGCAGTACTTC. Its protein product is CASSLSSDRSGEQYF. This sequence joins TRBV10-3 and TRBJ2-7; the match to TRBD1 covers 7 bases. Germline CDR1 is ENHRY and CDR2 is SYGVKD. This CDR3 region has 15 residues.

This clonotype was seen at least ten times. The chain combines TRBV29-1 with TRBJ1-1; TRBD1 might be the D (6 bases). This CDR3 contains 15 residues. Germline V gene lookup returns CDR1 SQVTM and CDR2 ANQGSEA. The V end was cut by 6 bases, the J end by 3 bases, with 20 bases between. The CDR3 nucleotides read TGCAGCGTCCCATCCAATGGGGGCGTGGACACTGAAGCTTTCTTT. Residues: CSVPSNGGVDTEAFF.

This clonotype was counted between two and nine times. The rearrangement links TRBV29-1 to TRBJ2-7; 10 bases fit TRBD1. This CDR3 comprises 13 residues. Germline V CDR1 and CDR2: SQVTM, ANQGSEA. J gave up 7 bases and V 7 bases, and 10 bases lay outside the gene matches. The CDR3 sequence is CSGGQGVASEQYF. As DNA, the CDR3 is TGCAGCGGTGGACAGGGGGTGGCGAGTGAGCAGTACTTC.

This clonotype was counted only a few times. The chain has TRBV20-1 and TRBJ1-5, with 8 bases matching TRBD1. The CDR3 runs 14 residues. The germline gives CDR1 DFQATT, CDR2 SNEGSKA (reference sequence). J gave up 2 bases and V 4 bases, and 4 bases lay outside the gene matches. Written as DNA, the CDR3 is TGCAGTGCTATTACGACAGGGGGCAATCAGCCCCAGCATTTT. Translation: CSAITTGGNQPQHF.

The chain couples TRBV9 to TRBJ2-5, with TRBD2 as a possible D gene (5 bases). CDR1 and CDR2 (germline): SGDLS, YYNGEE. The germline V and J ends were trimmed by 0 bases and 0 bases, with 15 bases remaining between them. The CDR3 covers 17 residues. In DNA form, the CDR3 reads TGTGCCAGCAGCGTAGGACACGGGGATCGGTACCAAGAGACCCAGTACTTC. Protein product: CASSVGHGDRYQETQYF.

V and J are TRBV15 and TRBJ2-7; 7 positions agree with TRBD1. This CDR3 contains 13 residues. Unmatched junction bases numbered 8, after V lost 10 bases and J lost 2 bases. Germline V gene sequence: CDR1 LNHNV, CDR2 YYDKDF (reference sequence). CDR3 amino acids: CASGRQGTYEQYF. The CDR3 region has the DNA TGTGCCAGCGGGCGACAGGGAACCTACGAGCAGTACTTC.

The chain has TRBV12-3 or TRBV12-4 and TRBJ1-5, with D tentatively TRBD1 (5 bases). V was cut by 6 bases and J by 11 bases, with 14 bases left in between. The CDR3 is 12 residues long. The CDR3: CASSSGSFAQHF. The CDR3 nucleotides are TGTGCCAGCAGCTCAGGGTCCTTTGCCCAGCATTTT.

This clonotype has a handful of counts. The V call is TRBV19, the J call TRBJ2-7; 7 bases map to TRBD1. Germline lookup yields CDR1 LNHDA and CDR2 SQIVND (reference sequence). Unmatched junction bases numbered 8, after V lost 6 bases and J lost 6 bases. This CDR3 has 13 amino acids. The CDR3 protein is CASSLNRGSEQYF. CDR3 coding DNA: TGTGCCAGTAGCCTTAACAGGGGCAGCGAGCAGTACTTC.

The rearrangement links TRBV6-5 to TRBJ1-5; unclear D gene. Germline V CDR1 and CDR2: MNHEY, SVGAGI. This CDR3 comprises 11 residues. V was pared by 9 bases and J by 5 bases, with 8 bases between. In DNA, the CDR3 is TGTGCCAGACAGAGATATCAGCCCCAGCATTTT. As protein: CARQRYQPQHF.

This clonotype was seen a handful of times. The chain is built from TRBV7-3 and TRBJ2-6; a weak D match, TRBD1 (6 bases). V lost 5 bases to trimming and J lost 3 bases, with 17 bases between them. This CDR3 spans 17 amino acids. The germline gives CDR1 SGHTA, CDR2 FQGTGA. For the CDR3, the DNA is TGTGCCAGCAGCATGGACAGTCCCCCTTATGGGGCCAACGTCCTGACTTTC. Amino acid sequence: CASSMDSPPYGANVLTF. Using reference TRBV7-3 and TRBJ2-6 for the parts outside the CDR3, the full variable domain is GAGVSQTPSNKVTEKGKYVELRCDPISGHTALYWYRQSLGQGPEFLIYFQGTGAADDSGLPNDRFFAVRPEGSVSTLKIQRTERGDSAVYLCASSMDSPPYGANVLTFGAGSRLTVL.

This sequence joins TRBV29-1 and TRBJ2-5; TRBD1 agrees at 11 bases. The V and J ends lost 4 bases and 5 bases, in that order; junction bases with no gene match: 9. This CDR3 region has 15 residues. Germline loops: CDR1 SQVTM, CDR2 ANQGSEA. CDR3 sequence reads: CSVAPGTGGFETQYF. The DNA of the CDR3 is TGCAGCGTTGCTCCCGGGACAGGGGGTTTCGAGACCCAGTACTTC.

This clonotype was seen a handful of times. The V call is TRBV20-1, the J call TRBJ2-2, with D possibly matching TRBD2 (5 bases). The germline V and J ends were trimmed by 2 bases and 7 bases, with 11 bases remaining between them. The CDR3 has 13 residues. CDR1 DFQATT and CDR2 SNEGSKA come from the germline V gene (reference sequence). In DNA, the CDR3 is TGCAGTGCTAGAAGGCCTCGGGACGGGGAGCTGTTTTTT. This sequence encodes CSARRPRDGELFF.